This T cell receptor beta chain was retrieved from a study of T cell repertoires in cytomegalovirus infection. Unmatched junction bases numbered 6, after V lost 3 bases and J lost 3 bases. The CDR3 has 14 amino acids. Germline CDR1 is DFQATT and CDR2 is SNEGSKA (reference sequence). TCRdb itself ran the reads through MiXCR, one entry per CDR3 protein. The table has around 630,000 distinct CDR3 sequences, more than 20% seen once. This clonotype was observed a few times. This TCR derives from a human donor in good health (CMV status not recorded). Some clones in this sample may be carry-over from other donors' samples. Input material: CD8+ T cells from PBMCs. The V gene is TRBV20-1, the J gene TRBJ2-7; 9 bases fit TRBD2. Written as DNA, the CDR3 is TGCAGTGCTAGCGCGGGGGGGTCAAACTACGAGCAGTACTTC. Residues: CSASAGGSNYEQYF.